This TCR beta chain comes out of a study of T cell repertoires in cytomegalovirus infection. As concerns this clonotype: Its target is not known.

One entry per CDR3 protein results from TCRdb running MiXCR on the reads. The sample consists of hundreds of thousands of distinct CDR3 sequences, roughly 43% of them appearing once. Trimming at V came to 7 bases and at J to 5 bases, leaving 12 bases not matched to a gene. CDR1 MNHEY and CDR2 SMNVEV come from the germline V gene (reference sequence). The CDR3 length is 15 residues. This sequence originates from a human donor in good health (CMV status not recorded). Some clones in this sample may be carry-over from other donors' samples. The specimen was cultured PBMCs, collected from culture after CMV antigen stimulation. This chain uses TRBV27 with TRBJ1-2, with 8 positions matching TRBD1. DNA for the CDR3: TGTGCCAGCAAAAACGCCTCTGGGACAGGATATGGCTACACCTTC. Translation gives CASKNASGTGYGYTF.